The 12 T cell receptor beta chains listed next were all sequenced from one sample in a study of T cell clonality in common variable immunodeficiency. Method: immunoSEQ multiplex PCR; TCRdb's copy keeps in-frame clones and lacks some. The data show approximately 34,000 clones, none appearing only once, with approximately 3% held by the ten largest. Specimen: peripheral blood mononuclear cells. These receptors were collected from a person aged 18-70 years in good health.

This clone was seen a few times. Incomplete CDR3 DNA: TGTGCCAGTAGTATCGGGGGGGGCCCAGATACC. It is translated as CASSIGGGPDT. The full CDR3 is CASSIGGGPDTYTF. The chain employs TRBV19 and TRBJ1-2, with a weak D call TRBD1 (6 bases). Sequencing ends 3 residues short of the CDR3 end; the germline J gene provides the rest. The CDR3 has 14 residues. Per the germline V gene, CDR1 is LNHDA and CDR2 is SQIVND (reference sequence).

This clone was found many times. The read ends 3 residues early relative to the CDR3; the germline J gene fills the gap. The gene calls are TRBV11-2 and TRBJ1-1; 8 bases align to TRBD1. Germline V gene sequence: CDR1 SGHAT, CDR2 FQNNGV. Trimming cost V 3 bases and J 5 bases; bases outside gene matches: 2. The CDR3 extends over 13 amino acids. CDR3 sequence: CASSLGDRTEAFF. The DNA read from the CDR3 is TGTGCCAGCAGCTTGGGGGACAGGACTGAA.

This clone was seen at least ten times. Sequencing ends 3 residues short of the CDR3 end; the germline J gene provides the rest. This sequence joins TRBV2 and TRBJ1-5; maybe TRBD1 (6 bases). This CDR3 has 13 residues. CDR1 SNHLY and CDR2 FYNNEI come from the germline V gene. V was pared by 6 bases and J by 2 bases, with 8 bases between. The CDR3 is CASSPGGNQPQHF. The covered CDR3 bases are TGTGCCAGCAGCCCAGGGGGCAATCAGCCC.

As for this clone: The CDR3 is cut off 3 residues early in the read; its end comes from the germline J gene. The genes are TRBV6-2 or TRBV6-3 and TRBJ2-4, with a tentative D call TRBD1 (5 bases). This CDR3 comprises 14 residues. The germline V gene encodes CDR1 MNHEY and CDR2 SVGEGT. The CDR3 DNA, read in part, is TGTGCCAGCAGCCCGTCCCCCACAGGCTATGGT. Amino acid sequence: CASSPSPTGYG. The whole CDR3 reads CASSPSPTGYGQYF.

This clone was picked up many times. The observed sequence ends 3 residues before the CDR3 terminus, with the missing tail filled in from the germline J gene. The chain employs TRBV5-1 and TRBJ1-2, with D perhaps matching TRBD1 (6 bases). Germline assignment: CDR1 SGHRS and CDR2 YFSETQ. V lost 2 bases to trimming and J lost 4 bases, with 15 bases between them. The CDR3 is 15 residues long. The CDR3: CASSFDRHGGYGYTF. The part of the CDR3 DNA that was read is TGCGCCAGCAGCTTCGACAGGCATGGGGGCTATGGC.

This clone was detected many times. The CDR3 goes on 3 residues after the read ends, and that part is filled in from the germline J gene. This chain links TRBV7-8 with TRBJ2-1, with TRBD1 identical over 7 bases. This CDR3 comprises 15 residues. V dropped 5 bases and J dropped 0; count of bases not matched to a gene: 4. Per germline, CDR1 SGHVS and CDR2 FQNEAQ. The CDR3 here is CASSLQGRSYNEQFF. The sequenced CDR3 bases are TGTGCCAGCAGCCTACAGGGGCGCTCCTACAATGAG. Looking up the rest from reference TRBV7-8 and TRBJ2-1 gives the full variable domain: GAGVSQSPRYKVAKRGQDVALRCDPISGHVSLFWYQQALGQGPEFLTYFQNEAQLDKSGLPSDRFFAERPEGSVSTLKIQRTQQEDSAVYLCASSLQGRSYNEQFFGPGTRLTVL.

In this sample, this clone turned up many times. The read stops 3 residues short of the end of the CDR3; the missing end is completed from the germline J gene. The rearrangement links TRBV6-4 to TRBJ2-3; 8 bases line up with TRBD1. Trimming removed 0 bases from V and 1 base from J; junction bases left unmatched: 3. The CDR3 covers 16 residues. The germline V gene encodes CDR1 MRHNA and CDR2 SNTAGT. The CDR3 reads CASSDSPGQGTDTQYF. The DNA read from the CDR3 is TGTGCCAGCAGTGACTCCCCGGGACAGGGCACAGATACG.

This clone was observed many times. The read halts 3 residues ahead of the CDR3 end, with the missing end drawn from the germline J gene. The chain has TRBV6-2 or TRBV6-3 and TRBJ1-1; maybe TRBD1 (5 bases). This CDR3 spans 15 amino acids. The germline V and J ends were trimmed by 7 bases and 0 bases, with 15 bases remaining between them. Per the germline V gene, CDR1 is MNHEY and CDR2 is SVGEGT. This CDR3 reads CASTGAVSLNTEAFF. Incomplete CDR3 DNA: TGTGCCAGCACTGGGGCAGTTTCGTTGAACACTGAA.

This clone was detected many times. With the read ending 3 residues before the CDR3 end, the germline J gene is used to fill in that end. The genes are TRBV20-1 and TRBJ2-2; D remains ambiguous. The germline gives CDR1 DFQATT, CDR2 SNEGSKA (reference sequence). There are 11 residues in the CDR3. With 7 bases removed from V and 3 bases from J, the gap between germline ends came to 6 bases. The CDR3 spells CSGLYTGELFF. The CDR3 bases that were read are TGCAGTGGGCTTTACACCGGGGAG.

This clone was seen many times. The read ends 3 residues shy of where the CDR3 ends; the end is completed using the germline J gene. The V and J genes are TRBV2 and TRBJ2-1; TRBD2 agrees at 10 bases. The CDR3 covers 15 residues. The V and J ends lost 5 bases and 9 bases, in that order; junction bases with no gene match: 10. CDR1 SNHLY and CDR2 FYNNEI come from the germline V gene. The CDR3 sequence: CASSPLPAGGREQFF. The sequenced part of the CDR3 DNA is TGTGCCAGCAGTCCTCTCCCAGCGGGAGGGCGTGAG.

This clone has at least ten counts. The read is 3 residues too short to cover the CDR3 end, so that end is filled in from the germline J gene. V gene TRBV7-2 combines with J gene TRBJ2-7; D unclear. V was trimmed by 1 base and J by 2 bases, leaving 6 bases between them. This CDR3 is built from 13 residues. Looked up from germline, CDR1 is SGHTA and CDR2 is FQGNSA. The sequenced part of the CDR3 DNA is TGTGCCAGCAGCTTAGACAGTGCCTACGAG. Its protein is CASSLDSAYE. The full CDR3 reads CASSLDSAYEQYF.

This clone has ten or more counts. From the germline J gene comes the end of the CDR3, since the read stops 3 residues before it. The chain employs TRBV19 and TRBJ1-1; unclear D gene. This CDR3 comprises 16 residues. V was pared by 2 bases and J by 4 bases, with 17 bases between. Germline CDR1 LNHDA, CDR2 SQIVND (reference sequence). The chain's CDR3 is CASSIRVGTRITEAFF. CDR3 bases read: TGTGCCAGTAGTATAAGGGTCGGCACCCGGATCACTGAA.